The T cell receptor beta chain described here comes from a study of shared clonotypes between healthy human individuals. Study-wide findings and caveats: Larger estimated richness was generally recorded for naive subsets relative to memory subsets.

This CDR3 comprises 17 residues. The V gene end was trimmed by 3 bases and the J gene end by 0 bases; junction bases not matched to a gene: 7. CDR1 is GTSNPN, CDR2 SVGIG, per germline (reference sequence). A word on this clone: Its antigen remains unidentified.

Libraries were prepared by immunoSEQ multiplex PCR; TCRdb keeps only in-frame clonotypes and omits some of them. The sample has 2,500,000 or so clones, under 95% seen once. V and J are TRBV30 and TRBJ1-6; TRBD1 aligns across 8 bases. The sample taken for sequencing was naive CD4+ T cells from PBMCs. Subset of the sample: CD45RA+ positively selected. The source of this sequence is a man aged 18 to 30 in good health. Some clones in this sample may be carry-over from other donors' samples. CDR3 in amino acids: CAWRGGTGHSYNSPLHF. CDR3 in DNA: TGTGCCTGGAGGGGGGGGACAGGCCACTCCTATAATTCACCCCTCCACTTT.